Following are 18 T cell receptor beta chains from one sample sequenced in a study of blood T cell repertoires in COVID-19. Measured with immunoSEQ multiplex PCR; TCRdb has only the in-frame clones, and not every one. Of 200,000 to 250,000 clones listed, around 84% are singletons. Material: peripheral blood. The receptors originated from a woman aged 18-30 years with acute or convalescent COVID-19.

Note on this clone: The sample has other DNA sequences that encode this CDR3 too. The chain couples TRBV4-3 to TRBJ2-7; 8 nucleotides line up with TRBD1. Per the germline V gene, CDR1 is LGHNA and CDR2 is YSLEER. V lost 1 base, J lost 6 bases, and 5 bases stayed unmatched. The CDR3 loop spans 14 amino acids. The CDR3 DNA follows: TGCGCCAGCAGCCAAGGGACAGGGTCGGGCGAGCAGTACTTC. Translating it yields CASSQGTGSGEQYF.

The chain combines TRBV7-9 with TRBJ2-1; 8 bases map to TRBD2. The CDR3 is 15 amino acids. The V and J ends lost 1 base and 6 bases, in that order; junction bases with no gene match: 5. Looked up from germline, CDR1 is SEHNR and CDR2 is FQNEAQ (reference sequence). DNA of the CDR3: TGTGCCAGCAGCTTAGGGGGACTAGGGACCAATGAGCAGTTCTTC. Its protein product is CASSLGGLGTNEQFF. Full variable domain (rest looked up from reference TRBV7-9 and TRBJ2-1): DTGVSQNPRHKITKRGQNVTFRCDPISEHNRLYWYRQTLGQGPEFLTYFQNEAQLEKSRLLSDRFSAERPKGSFSTLEIQRTEQGDSAMYLCASSLGGLGTNEQFFGPGTRLTVL.

The chain carries TRBV30 and TRBJ1-6; D is perhaps TRBD1 (5 bases). V was pared by 0 bases and J by 4 bases, with 13 bases between. CDR1 and CDR2 from the germline V gene are GTSNPN and SVGIG (reference sequence). This CDR3 comprises 16 residues. The CDR3 sequence is CAWSVMGGFYNSPLHF. The CDR3 DNA reads TGTGCCTGGAGTGTAATGGGGGGATTTTATAATTCACCCCTCCACTTT.

This rearrangement joins TRBV29-1 to TRBJ2-1; TRBD1 aligns across 7 bases. The germline gives CDR1 SQVTM, CDR2 ANQGSEA. This CDR3 comprises 13 residues. The junction had 8 bases not matched to a gene; V was cut back by 6 bases and J by 6 bases. The CDR3 coding sequence is TGCAGCGTCCGAGGGGACAGCCCCAATGAGCAGTTCTTC. It is translated as CSVRGDSPNEQFF.

The chain has TRBV4-3 and TRBJ2-1, with D perhaps TRBD2 (6 bases). This CDR3 region has 15 residues. Trimming took off 8 bases at V and 0 bases at J, with 14 bases between the two ends. Germline CDR1 LGHNA, CDR2 YSLEER. The CDR3 coding sequence is TGCGCCAGCGGACTTAGCGGACGCTCCTACAATGAGCAGTTCTTC. Translating it yields CASGLSGRSYNEQFF.

V is TRBV24-1 and J is TRBJ2-1, with TRBD2 matching over 8 bases. With 6 bases clipped from V and 4 bases from J, the junction kept 13 bases outside the gene matches. CDR3 size: 17 residues. The germline V gene has CDR1 KGHDR and CDR2 SFDVKD. CDR3 DNA: TGTGCCACCAGTTCCCACTACAGGACTAGCAGATACAATGAGCAGTTCTTC. Its translation: CATSSHYRTSRYNEQFF.

The rearrangement joins TRBV6-5 to TRBJ1-3, with 7 bases aligning to TRBD1. Germline trimming cut 8 bases from V and 3 bases from J; bases unmatched to any gene: 10. Germline V gene sequence: CDR1 MNHEY, CDR2 SVGAGI. CDR3 size: 15 residues. The CDR3 here is CASYKQGQLGNTIYF. CDR3 DNA: TGTGCCAGCTACAAGCAGGGACAGCTTGGAAACACCATATATTTT.

The genes are TRBV5-6 and TRBJ1-1; no clear D gene. CDR1 is SGHDT and CDR2 is YYEEEE in the germline V gene. There are 15 residues in the CDR3. V was shortened by 0 bases and J by 2 bases, with 11 bases between the two germline ends. CDR3 region: CASSLDVGYNTEAFF. The CDR3 bases are TGTGCCAGCAGCTTGGATGTGGGCTATAACACTGAAGCTTTCTTT.

The chain has TRBV29-1 and TRBJ1-1; D is possibly TRBD1 (5 bases). V was trimmed by 7 bases and J by 5 bases, leaving 14 bases between them. The CDR3 spans 12 residues. The germline CDR1 and CDR2 sequences are SQVTM and ANQGSEA. CDR3 residues: CSARPGETEAFF. CDR3 nucleotide sequence: TGCAGCGCCCGACCGGGGGAGACTGAAGCTTTCTTT.

The chain is built from TRBV6-2 or TRBV6-3 and TRBJ2-1, with 7 bases aligning to TRBD1. V was pared by 5 bases and J by 2 bases, with 6 bases of the junction left unmatched. Germline loops: CDR1 MNHEY, CDR2 SVGEGT. The CDR3 covers 15 residues. The CDR3 loop reads CASSTGTETYNEQFF. CDR3 sequence (DNA): TGTGCCAGCAGTACCGGGACAGAGACCTACAATGAGCAGTTCTTC.

The chain has TRBV7-6 and TRBJ1-1; 7 nucleotides agree with TRBD1. The CDR3 extends over 15 amino acids. The trim removed 2 bases at V and 3 bases at J, leaving 6 bases unmatched. Per germline, CDR1 SGHVS and CDR2 FNYEAQ. For the CDR3, the DNA is TGTGCCAGCAGCTTATCCCCGGGACAGCACACTGAAGCTTTCTTT. This sequence encodes CASSLSPGQHTEAFF.

This chain joins TRBV10-3 and TRBJ1-1, with 8 nucleotides matching TRBD1. The CDR3 consists of 12 residues. Trimming at V came to 4 bases and at J to 8 bases, leaving 3 bases not matched to a gene. Germline assignment: CDR1 ENHRY and CDR2 SYGVKD. The CDR3 DNA reads TGTGCCATCAGTGGAGGACAGGGCGAAGCTTTCTTT. This gives the protein CAISGGQGEAFF.

The chain employs TRBV19 and TRBJ1-1; D is undetermined. The germline gives CDR1 LNHDA, CDR2 SQIVND (reference sequence). The ends were cut back, 8 bases at V and 2 bases at J, with 6 bases in the middle. This CDR3 has 11 amino acids. CDR3 in DNA: TGTGCCAGTGAGGTAAACACTGAAGCTTTCTTT. This gives the protein CASEVNTEAFF.

This chain uses TRBV9 with TRBJ2-7, with 9 nucleotides matching TRBD2. CDR3 length equals 16 residues. CDR1 and CDR2 from the germline V gene are SGDLS and YYNGEE. With 0 bases clipped from V and 5 bases from J, the junction kept 9 bases outside the gene matches. The CDR3 spells CASSVGIAGVFDEQYF. The CDR3 region has the DNA TGTGCCAGCAGCGTAGGGATAGCGGGAGTTTTCGACGAGCAGTACTTC.

The genes are TRBV28 and TRBJ1-1; 7 bases align to TRBD1. The length of the CDR3 is 14 residues. V shed 3 bases and J 4 bases; nucleotides not matched to a gene: 5. Germline V CDR1 and CDR2: MDHEN, SYDVKM. The CDR3 loop is CASSFSTGFTEAFF. The CDR3 DNA is TGTGCCAGCAGTTTCTCGACAGGGTTCACTGAAGCTTTCTTT.

V is TRBV6-2 or TRBV6-3 and J is TRBJ1-6, with D possibly TRBD1 on 5 matching bases. Deletions cut 6 bases from V and 9 bases from J, with 18 bases between. The CDR3 is 15 residues long. CDR1 is MNHEY and CDR2 is SVGEGT in the germline V gene. CDR3 amino acids: CASRPSGGSGSPLHF. The CDR3 nucleotides are TGTGCCAGCAGGCCTTCCGGGGGGTCAGGTTCACCCCTCCACTTT.

J is TRBJ2-2 and V is TRBV21-1; TRBD1, the table's D call, lacks a check against the DNA. TRBV21-1 is designated a pseudogene. This CDR3 has 16 amino acids. Written as DNA, the CDR3 is TGTGCCAGCAGCAAAGGCGGGACAGCGAACACCGGGGAGCTGTTTTTT. Translated, it gives CASSKGGTANTGELFF.

J is TRBJ1-6 and V is TRBV6-6, with 10 positions matching TRBD1. V was pared by 5 bases and J by 6 bases, with 7 bases of the junction left unmatched. This CDR3 comprises 16 residues. Germline assignment: CDR1 MNHNY and CDR2 SVGAGI (reference sequence). The CDR3 protein is CASSTGQGFVNSPLHF. CDR3 in DNA: TGTGCCAGCAGTACGGGACAGGGGTTCGTTAATTCACCCCTCCACTTT.